Shown below are 7 T cell receptor beta chains from a single sample sequenced in a study of OX40 agonist ivuxolimab in advanced cancers. The library was generated by the immunoSEQ multiplex PCR assay. TCRdb took over this immuneACCESS table, retaining in-frame rearrangements with V and J assigned. Such tables are incomplete; in checked studies, under half of the missing clones stem from an unresolved V gene, and the remainder is unexplained. Here the sample has approximately 58,000 clones; around 83% occur a single time. The ten biggest clones cover approximately 4.4% of the sample. This material consisted of CD4+ or CD8+ T cells sorted from blood, taken in a trial of the OX40 agonist ivuxolimab. These TCRs come from an adult with an advanced solid tumor such as melanoma, head and neck, liver or kidney cancer.

This clone turned up a few times. V gene TRBV11-1 combines with J gene TRBJ1-1, with 9 bases identical to TRBD1. The V segment lost 5 bases and the J segment 3 bases; nucleotides outside the gene matches: 1. The CDR3 is 13 residues long. From germline, CDR1 is SGHAT and CDR2 FQDESV (reference sequence). The CDR3 is CASSRQGDTEAFF. CDR3 DNA: TGTGCCAGCAGCCGACAGGGGGACACTGAAGCTTTCTTT.

The chain uses TRBV10-3 and TRBJ1-1, with unresolved D. With 2 bases removed from V and 11 bases from J, the gap between germline ends came to 9 bases. Germline V gene sequence: CDR1 ENHRY, CDR2 SYGVKD. This CDR3 is built from 11 residues. CDR3 bases: TGTGCCATCAGTGAGCGAACCGAGGCTTTCTTT. Encoded protein: CAISERTEAFF.

The rearrangement joins TRBV15 to TRBJ2-7, with 11 positions matching TRBD1. Germline CDR1 and CDR2: LNHNV and YYDKDF (reference sequence). The CDR3 extends over 16 amino acids. V gave up 1 base and J gave up 2 bases; unmatched junction bases: 4. CDR3 nucleotide sequence: TGTGCCACCAGCAGAGGAGGGGGACAGGGGGCCTACGAGCAGTACTTC. Its protein product is CATSRGGGQGAYEQYF.

This clone was seen just once. This chain connects TRBV6-5 to TRBJ1-4; D gene ambiguous. Trimming cost V 0 bases and J 8 bases, with 13 bases left between them. Germline lookup yields CDR1 MNHEY and CDR2 SVGAGI. The CDR3 runs to 15 residues. The CDR3 sequence: CASSYSSGYGEKLFF. CDR3 DNA: TGTGCCAGCAGTTACTCGTCGGGGTATGGAGAAAAACTGTTTTTT.

This chain joins TRBV6-1 and TRBJ2-3; a possible D gene is TRBD1 (6 bases). Germline CDR1 and CDR2: MNHNS and SASEGT. CDR3 length: 13 amino acids. V lost 8 bases and J 0 bases, leaving 9 bases between the germline ends. For the CDR3, the DNA is TGTGCCAGCCGACAGGAGAGCACAGATACGCAGTATTTT. It yields the protein CASRQESTDTQYF.

The chain recombines TRBV2 with TRBJ2-7; TRBD1 agrees at 8 bases. This CDR3 is 12 amino acids long. V lost 6 bases and J lost 3; bases outside the gene matches: 1. CDR1 SNHLY and CDR2 FYNNEI come from the germline V gene. CDR3: CASSTGGYEQYF. As DNA, the CDR3 is TGTGCCAGCAGCACAGGGGGCTACGAGCAGTACTTC.

V and J are TRBV4-1 and TRBJ1-1; D not certain. The germline CDR1 and CDR2 sequences are MGHRA and YSYEKL. Trimming removed 2 bases at V and 11 bases at J, with 12 bases between. The CDR3 extends over 12 amino acids. In DNA form, the CDR3 reads TGCGCCAGCAGCCAACGTGTGGGGATGGCTTTCTTT. The encoded protein is CASSQRVGMAFF.